The clone carrying this T cell receptor beta chain was recorded a few times. The investigators reverse transcribed all of the isolated RNA, so they sequenced expressed TCRB transcripts. Sequenced by immunoSEQ multiplex PCR; TCRdb stores in-frame clones only, minus some. This sample has about 360,000 clones; roughly 12% occur once, and the top ten carry roughly 0.017%. This entry belongs to a study of beta chain features in type 1 diabetes. This CDR3 region has 16 residues. The V gene's germline CDR1 is SGHRS and CDR2 YFSETQ. J lost 0 bases, V lost 2 bases, and 5 bases had no gene match. The sequencing input was naive CD4+ T cells from blood. V usage is TRBV5-1 and J usage is TRBJ2-1; 7 bases line up with TRBD2. This clonotype was sampled from a man between 18 and 29 years old in good health. CDR3 residues: CASSLATSLSYNEQFF. The CDR3 bases are TGCGCCAGCAGCTTAGCGACTAGCCTCTCCTACAATGAGCAGTTCTTC.